Following are 30 T cell receptor beta chains from one sample sequenced in a study of human T cells and chemical hapten exposure. Treatment meaning: therapeutic diphenylcyclopropenone sensitization with weekly scalp DPC. The library tagged individual cDNA molecules with unique molecular identifiers. TCRdb itself ran the reads through MiXCR, one entry per CDR3 protein. Among some 2,500 distinct CDR3 sequences listed, around 46% were seen once. Sample: whole blood, taken before DPC sensitization or 2, 6, or about 24 weeks after (not recorded which). Receptor source: an adult with alopecia areata. Some clones in this sample may be carry-over from other donors' samples. This table probably holds off-target reads from a library built for another chain.

This clonotype was detected only once. The chain carries TRBV18 and TRBJ2-3; tentative D call: TRBD2 (5 bases). Germline V lookup: CDR1 KGHSH, CDR2 LQKENI. CDR3 length: 15 amino acids. Trimming pared 1 base from V and 2 bases from J, leaving 10 bases between. CDR3 bases: TGTGCCAGCTCACCACGAGGGCGGTCCACAGATACGCAGTATTTT. The encoded protein is CASSPRGRSTDTQYF.

The table lists this clonotype with a few counts. The chain uses TRBV5-4 and TRBJ2-3; 7 bases map to TRBD2. Germline V gene data show CDR1 as SGHNT and CDR2 as YYREEE (reference sequence). J gave up 0 bases and V 0 bases, and 4 bases lay outside the gene matches. CDR3 length: 16 amino acids. CDR3 protein: CASSLAGGRSTDTQYF. The CDR3 DNA is TGTGCCAGCAGCTTGGCCGGCGGGAGAAGCACAGATACGCAGTATTTT.

CDR3 bases: TGTGCCAGCAGACCTTCCGGGAGCAGCTCCTACAATGAGCAGTTCTTC. Protein product: CASRPSGSSSYNEQFF. V usage is TRBV7-3 and J usage is TRBJ2-1, with a possible D match to TRBD2 (6 bases). Trimming removed 6 bases from V and 0 bases from J, with 15 bases in between. The CDR3 is made up of 16 amino acids. Germline CDR1 and CDR2: SGHTA and FQGTGA.

The chain carries TRBV11-2 and TRBJ2-3, with 10 bases identical to TRBD2. Germline V gene sequence: CDR1 SGHAT, CDR2 FQNNGV. J gave up 3 bases and V 4 bases, and 13 bases lay outside the gene matches. The CDR3 contains 18 residues. The CDR3 protein is CASSSRLSGRTGTDTQYF. Written as DNA, the CDR3 is TGTGCCAGCAGCTCCCGTCTTAGCGGGAGGACGGGTACAGATACGCAGTATTTT.

This sequence joins TRBV28 and TRBJ2-1; TRBD2 matches at 10 bases. The junction had 1 base not matched to a gene; V was cut back by 5 bases and J by 3 bases. The germline V gene encodes CDR1 MDHEN and CDR2 SYDVKM. The CDR3 is made up of 14 amino acids. In DNA, the CDR3 is TGTGCCAGCAGTCCTAGCGGGAGCTACAATGAGCAGTTCTTC. As protein: CASSPSGSYNEQFF. The whole variable domain, remainder taken from reference TRBV28 and TRBJ2-1, is DVKVTQSSRYLVKRTGEKVFLECVQDMDHENMFWYRQDPGLGLRLIYFSYDVKMKEKGDIPEGYSVSREKKERFSLILESASTNQTSMYLCASSPSGSYNEQFFGPGTRLTVL.

The chain recombines TRBV19 with TRBJ2-3; D is uncertain. The CDR3 loop spans 12 amino acids. Germline V gene data show CDR1 as LNHDA and CDR2 as SQIVND (reference sequence). Trimming removed 4 bases from V and 2 bases from J, with 4 bases in between. The DNA of the CDR3 is TGTGCCAGTAGTAAGGTCACAGATACGCAGTATTTT. This sequence encodes CASSKVTDTQYF.

The chain couples TRBV7-3 to TRBJ2-1; maybe TRBD2 (5 bases). The CDR3 contains 15 residues. The V end lost 2 bases, the J end lost 7 bases, and 15 bases lay between the germline ends. Germline-derived CDR1 and CDR2 are SGHTA and FQGTGA. The CDR3 reads CASSLLSGGVNEQFF. The CDR3 nucleotides read TGTGCCAGCAGCTTACTCAGCGGAGGCGTGAATGAGCAGTTCTTC.

This chain joins TRBV6-5 and TRBJ2-7; 7 bases are shared with TRBD1. V gave up 8 bases and J gave up 0 bases; unmatched junction bases: 7. The V gene's germline CDR1 is MNHEY and CDR2 SVGAGI. This CDR3 is 14 amino acids long. CDR3 sequence (DNA): TGTGCCAGCGGGATACAGGGGAGCTCCTACGAGCAGTACTTC. This translates into CASGIQGSSYEQYF.

The rearrangement joins TRBV7-9 to TRBJ2-5, with D tentatively TRBD2 (6 bases). The CDR3 sequence is 16 residues long. V was shortened by 0 bases and J by 3 bases, with 14 bases between the two germline ends. Germline V lookup: CDR1 SEHNR, CDR2 FQNEAQ (reference sequence). CDR3 sequence (DNA): TGTGCCAGCAGCTTAGCGCGGGACCCGAGGGAAGAGACCCAGTACTTC. This sequence encodes CASSLARDPREETQYF.

The gene calls are TRBV6-6 and TRBJ2-2; D gene unclear. This CDR3 comprises 12 residues. Germline-derived CDR1 and CDR2 are MNHNY and SVGAGI (reference sequence). Trimming removed 6 bases at V and 0 bases at J, with 2 bases between. The CDR3 loop is CASRSNTGELFF. CDR3 nucleotides: TGTGCCAGCAGATCGAACACCGGGGAGCTGTTTTTT.

The V and J genes are TRBV7-2 and TRBJ2-3; 9 bases agree with TRBD2. Trimming removed 4 bases from V and 4 bases from J; junction bases left unmatched: 3. The germline CDR1 and CDR2 sequences are SGHTA and FQGNSA. This CDR3 region has 14 residues. CDR3: CASSSGLAPDTQYF. As DNA, the CDR3 is TGTGCCAGCAGCTCGGGACTAGCCCCAGATACGCAGTATTTT.

The V call is TRBV11-1, the J call TRBJ2-7; D is perhaps TRBD1 or TRBD2 (5 bases each). The CDR3 loop spans 14 amino acids. V lost 4 bases, J lost 2 bases, and 12 bases lay in between. Germline values: CDR1 SGHAT, CDR2 FQDESV (reference sequence). This CDR3 reads CASSYRGDTYEQYF. The CDR3 bases are TGTGCCAGCAGCTATAGAGGGGATACCTACGAGCAGTACTTC. Using reference TRBV11-1 and TRBJ2-7 for the parts outside the CDR3, the full variable domain is EAEVAQSPRYKITEKSQAVAFWCDPISGHATLYWYRQILGQGPELLVQFQDESVVDDSQLPKDRFSAERLKGVDSTLKIQPAELGDSAMYLCASSYRGDTYEQYFGPGTRLTVT.

This chain uses TRBV28 with TRBJ2-7; D unresolved. Trimming stripped 8 bases from V and 0 bases from J, with 8 bases between. The CDR3 length is 12 residues. Germline V gene sequence: CDR1 MDHEN, CDR2 SYDVKM. CDR3: CASGDDSYEQYF. The CDR3 DNA sequence: TGTGCCAGCGGGGATGACTCCTACGAGCAGTACTTC.

This clonotype was counted between two and nine times. The V and J genes are TRBV20-1 and TRBJ2-1; 15 positions agree with TRBD2. The germline CDR1 and CDR2 sequences are DFQATT and SNEGSKA (reference sequence). The V and J ends lost 8 bases and 7 bases, in that order; junction bases with no gene match: 3. The CDR3 totals 13 residues. CDR3 coding DNA: TGCAGTTCCGGGACTAGCGGGAGGAATGAGCAGTTCTTC. It yields the protein CSSGTSGRNEQFF.

This chain links TRBV19 with TRBJ2-7, with no clear D. The CDR3 is 14 amino acids. The V end was cut by 6 bases, the J end by 0 bases, with 12 bases between. The germline CDR1 and CDR2 sequences are LNHDA and SQIVND (reference sequence). CDR3 region: CASRLTASSYEQYF. CDR3 DNA: TGTGCCAGTAGGTTGACGGCGAGCTCCTACGAGCAGTACTTC.

The chain is built from TRBV27 and TRBJ2-3; 10 bases are a match to TRBD2. After removal of 7 bases from V and 0 bases from J, the junction contained 10 bases not matched to a gene. CDR1 is MNHEY and CDR2 is SMNVEV in the germline V gene (reference sequence). This CDR3 has 17 residues. CDR3 nucleotides: TGTGCCAGCACCCGTCTAGCGGGAGAATATAGCACAGATACGCAGTATTTT. It codes for CASTRLAGEYSTDTQYF.

This clonotype was picked up one time. This chain links TRBV7-3 with TRBJ2-2; D remains ambiguous. The germline V and J ends were trimmed by 5 bases and 0 bases, with 10 bases remaining between them. The V gene's germline CDR1 is SGHTA and CDR2 FQGTGA. The CDR3 has 15 amino acids. CDR3 loop: CASSTSGANTGELFF. The DNA for the CDR3 is TGTGCCAGCAGCACGTCAGGAGCGAACACCGGGGAGCTGTTTTTT. Using reference TRBV7-3 and TRBJ2-2 for the parts outside the CDR3, the full variable domain is GAGVSQTPSNKVTEKGKYVELRCDPISGHTALYWYRQSLGQGPEFLIYFQGTGAADDSGLPNDRFFAVRPEGSVSTLKIQRTERGDSAVYLCASSTSGANTGELFFGEGSRLTVL.

This chain connects TRBV28 to TRBJ2-3, with D hard to call. The CDR3 spans 17 residues. Per germline, CDR1 MDHEN and CDR2 SYDVKM. V gave up 5 bases and J gave up 2 bases, with 20 bases separating them. The CDR3 here is CASSRRPAPKYTDTQYF. CDR3 in DNA: TGTGCCAGCAGTCGCCGCCCGGCGCCGAAATACACAGATACGCAGTATTTT.

In its sample, this clonotype was seen once. The V gene is TRBV4-3, the J gene TRBJ2-7; unclear D gene. CDR3 length: 15 residues. Trimming took off 0 bases at V and 4 bases at J, with 13 bases between the two ends. In germline, CDR1 is LGHNA, CDR2 YSLEER. The CDR3 sequence is CASSQESGSWYEQYF. CDR3 nucleotides: TGCGCCAGCAGCCAAGAAAGTGGCAGTTGGTACGAGCAGTACTTC.

The chain employs TRBV6-6 and TRBJ2-1; TRBD2 matches 9 bases. The CDR3 contains 17 residues. After removal of 4 bases from V and 0 bases from J, the junction contained 7 bases not matched to a gene. Germline V gives CDR1 MNHNY, CDR2 SVGAGI (reference sequence). CDR3 protein: CASSSGQAGGSYNEQFF. In DNA, the CDR3 is TGTGCCAGCAGTTCGGGCCAAGCGGGAGGCTCCTACAATGAGCAGTTCTTC.

As DNA, the CDR3 is TGCGCCAGCAGTGGAGGGCTAGCGGGAGTCAATGAGCAGTTCTTC. This sequence encodes CASSGGLAGVNEQFF. The chain carries TRBV4-1 and TRBJ2-1; 10 bases are a match to TRBD2. The germline gives CDR1 MGHRA, CDR2 YSYEKL. The CDR3 totals 15 residues. With 6 bases clipped from V and 6 bases from J, the junction kept 8 bases outside the gene matches.

This sequence joins TRBV28 and TRBJ1-2; tentatively, D is TRBD1 (6 bases). Per germline, CDR1 MDHEN and CDR2 SYDVKM. V shed 6 bases and J shed 4 bases, with 9 bases lying between them. This CDR3 has 12 amino acids. In DNA form, the CDR3 reads TGTGCCAGCAGGGACAGCCTCTATGGCTACACCTTC. Residues: CASRDSLYGYTF.

The CDR3 is CASNTLWDGSYEQYF. Written as DNA, the CDR3 is TGTGCCAGCAATACTCTCTGGGACGGCTCCTACGAGCAGTACTTC. The chain is built from TRBV28 and TRBJ2-7, with D possibly being TRBD1 or TRBD2 (5 bases each). Germline CDR1 is MDHEN and CDR2 is SYDVKM. The CDR3 length is 15 residues. Trimming shortened V by 7 bases and J by 0 bases, and 16 bases separated the two germline ends. Full variable domain (missing parts from reference TRBV28 and TRBJ2-7): DVKVTQSSRYLVKRTGEKVFLECVQDMDHENMFWYRQDPGLGLRLIYFSYDVKMKEKGDIPEGYSVSREKKERFSLILESASTNQTSMYLCASNTLWDGSYEQYFGPGTRLTVT.

In this sample, this clonotype turned up once. The chain recombines TRBV6-2 or TRBV6-3 with TRBJ2-1; D remains ambiguous. Trimming shortened V by 6 bases and J by 0 bases, and 12 bases separated the two germline ends. The CDR3 length is 15 residues. Germline V gene lookup returns CDR1 MNHEY and CDR2 SVGEGT. In DNA form, the CDR3 reads TGTGCCAGCAGCGATCTGGTTAGCTCCTACAATGAGCAGTTCTTC. Translation gives CASSDLVSSYNEQFF.

The sample holds a few counts of this clonotype. The chain recombines TRBV5-4 with TRBJ2-1; the D is unclear. The germline CDR1 and CDR2 sequences are SGHNT and YYREEE (reference sequence). With 1 base removed from V and 5 bases from J, the gap between germline ends came to 1 base. The CDR3 length is 11 residues. Here the CDR3 reads CASSLNNEQFF. As DNA, the CDR3 is TGTGCCAGCAGCTTGAACAATGAGCAGTTCTTC.

The rearrangement links TRBV20-1 to TRBJ2-7; 7 bases map to TRBD2. V dropped 4 bases and J dropped 5; count of bases not matched to a gene: 8. The CDR3 runs to 13 residues. Germline V gene data show CDR1 as DFQATT and CDR2 as SNEGSKA (reference sequence). CDR3 DNA sequence: TGCAGTGCTACGGGACTAAAGTCGCACGAGCAGTACTTC. Translation gives CSATGLKSHEQYF.

This sequence joins TRBV28 and TRBJ2-3, with D uncertain. Trimming stripped 5 bases from V and 4 bases from J, with 25 bases between. Germline CDR1 and CDR2: MDHEN and SYDVKM. The CDR3 loop spans 18 amino acids. CDR3 DNA: TGTGCCAGCAGTCCACCTGCCTCCGGCCCAAGGGCATCAGATACGCAGTATTTT. Its protein product is CASSPPASGPRASDTQYF.

This clonotype was detected a few times. The V call is TRBV27, the J call TRBJ2-2; D uncertain. Per the germline V gene, CDR1 is MNHEY and CDR2 is SMNVEV (reference sequence). Trimming pared 10 bases from V and 6 bases from J, leaving 21 bases between. The CDR3 consists of 15 residues. This chain's CDR3 is CATKAPAASAGELFF. CDR3 in DNA: TGTGCCACCAAAGCCCCGGCAGCCTCCGCCGGGGAGCTGTTTTTT.

This chain links TRBV19 with TRBJ2-1; 8 nucleotides line up with TRBD2. V was pared by 7 bases and J by 5 bases, with 7 bases of the junction left unmatched. CDR1 is LNHDA, CDR2 SQIVND, per germline (reference sequence). CDR3 length: 14 residues. The CDR3 region has the DNA TGTGCCAGTAAGAGTATAGCGGGAAACAATGAGCAGTTCTTC. Residues: CASKSIAGNNEQFF.

This clonotype occurred a few times. This chain joins TRBV7-2 and TRBJ2-1, with D possibly matching TRBD2 (7 bases). The CDR3 runs 14 residues. CDR1 and CDR2 from the germline V gene are SGHTA and FQGNSA. Trimming left V 8 bases short and J 1 base short, with 12 bases between. CDR3 sequence reads: CASGRGGSYNEQFF. The CDR3, as DNA: TGTGCCAGCGGCAGGGGAGGGTCCTACAATGAGCAGTTCTTC.